This T cell receptor beta chain was recorded in a study of T cell responses to AZD1222 COVID-19 vaccine. The CDR3 is 11 residues long. Germline CDR1 and CDR2: MRHNA and SNTAGT. With 6 bases removed from V and 7 bases from J, the gap between germline ends came to 9 bases. Generated by immunoSEQ multiplex PCR, the TCRdb table keeps only in-frame clones and is missing some. Among about 100,000 clones listed, 88% were seen once. This clonotype was obtained from an adult in good health. The sequencing used peripheral blood, collected on day 0 of AZD1222 vaccination. The V call is TRBV6-4, the J call TRBJ1-2; D might be TRBD1 (5 bases). The DNA of the CDR3 is TGTGCCAGCAGGGGACCTAGTGGCTACACCTTC. It specifies CASRGPSGYTF.